This note documents a single T cell receptor (beta chain) sequence. Its antigen is currently unknown. The sample is drawn from a study of Ad26.COV2.S vaccination and SARS-CoV-2 variants. Findings of the study overall: Responses of T cells in total may have been underestimated by the TCR breadth and depth analyses. People given the vaccine had a wider spike-specific TCR breadth than placebo recipients did. Placebo recipients and vaccine recipients were similar in non-spike TCR breadth. CD8+ and CD4+ T cells specific for spike reportedly responded with substantial breadth after vaccination.

Data came from immunoSEQ multiplex PCR; TCRdb stores just in-frame clones and leaves some out. The table includes 350,000 to 450,000 clones, 87% detected once. Sample treatment: some 20 received Ad26.COV2.S at low or high dose, single or two shots; 5 received placebo; per-sample allocation not given. The study sampled participants on day 63 after the first vaccine or placebo injection. Germline CDR1 is MNHEY and CDR2 is SVGEGT. The CDR3 consists of 14 residues. Trimming cost V 0 bases and J 10 bases; bases outside gene matches: 8. Material: peripheral blood, obtained in a trial of Ad26.COV2.S vaccine versus placebo. The receptor's source is a person between 18 and 65 years old who received the Ad26.COV2.S COVID-19 vaccine or a placebo. V gene TRBV6-2 or TRBV6-3 combines with J gene TRBJ1-1, with TRBD1 matching 7 bases. CDR3 coding DNA: TGTGCCAGCAGTTACTCCCATAACAGGGGTCGAGCTTTCTTT. It yields the protein CASSYSHNRGRAFF.